This T cell receptor (beta chain) comes out of a study of CD8 T cells in Susac syndrome. With 6 bases clipped from V and 8 bases from J, the junction kept 16 bases outside the gene matches. CDR1 and CDR2 from the germline V gene are PRHDT and FYEKMQ (reference sequence). The CDR3 has 16 amino acids. After extraction with the RNeasy kit, 0.5 to 1 ug of the RNA was reverse transcribed using random hexamers. TCRdb fed the immunoSEQ multiplex PCR reads into MiXCR, producing one record per CDR3 protein. The sample lists around 170,000 distinct CDR3 sequences, 95% occurring once. V is TRBV13 and J is TRBJ1-1; 9 bases line up with TRBD1. The TCR originated in a human donor with Susac syndrome. Sequenced: CD8+ T cells from PBMCs. The CDR3 coding sequence is TGTGCCAGCAGGCCACAGGGGGCGGGAGGATGGTCCGAAGCTTTCTTT. This codes for CASRPQGAGGWSEAFF.